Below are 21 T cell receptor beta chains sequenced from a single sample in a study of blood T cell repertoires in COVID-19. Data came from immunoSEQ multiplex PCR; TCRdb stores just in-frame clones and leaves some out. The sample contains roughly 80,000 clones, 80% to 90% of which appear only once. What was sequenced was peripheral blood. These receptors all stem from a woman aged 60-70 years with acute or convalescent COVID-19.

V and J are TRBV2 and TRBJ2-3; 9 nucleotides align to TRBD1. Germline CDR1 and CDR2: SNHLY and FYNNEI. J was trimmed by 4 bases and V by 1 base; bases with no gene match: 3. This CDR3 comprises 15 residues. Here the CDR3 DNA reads TGTGCCAGCAGTGAAGACAGGGGGCTTTCAGATACGCAGTATTTT. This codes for CASSEDRGLSDTQYF.

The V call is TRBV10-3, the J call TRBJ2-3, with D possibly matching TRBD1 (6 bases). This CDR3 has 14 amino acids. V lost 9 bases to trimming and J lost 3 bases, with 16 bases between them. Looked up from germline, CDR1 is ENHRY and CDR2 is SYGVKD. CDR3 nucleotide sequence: TGTGCCATTAGCCGGGACAAAGATACAGATACGCAGTATTTT. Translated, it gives CAISRDKDTDTQYF.

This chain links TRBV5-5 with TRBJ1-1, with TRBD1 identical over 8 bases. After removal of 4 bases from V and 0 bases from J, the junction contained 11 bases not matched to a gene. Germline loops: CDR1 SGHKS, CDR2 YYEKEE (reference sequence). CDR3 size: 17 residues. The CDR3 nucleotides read TGTGCCAGCAGCCCAGACAGGGGTTCCGGCATGAACACTGAAGCTTTCTTT. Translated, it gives CASSPDRGSGMNTEAFF.

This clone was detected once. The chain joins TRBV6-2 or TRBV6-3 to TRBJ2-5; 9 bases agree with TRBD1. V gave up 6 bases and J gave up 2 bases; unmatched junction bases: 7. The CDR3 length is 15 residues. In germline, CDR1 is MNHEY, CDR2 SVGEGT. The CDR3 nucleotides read TGTGCCAGCAGCCGCCCGGACAGGGGTCAAGAGACCCAGTACTTC. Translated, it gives CASSRPDRGQETQYF.

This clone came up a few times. CDR3 protein: CASSPSRDRETNEKLFF. In DNA form, the CDR3 reads TGTGCCAGCTCACCGTCCCGGGACAGGGAAACTAATGAAAAACTGTTTTTT. This chain uses TRBV18 with TRBJ1-4; 9 bases are a match to TRBD1. The ends lost 3 bases at V and 1 base at J; junction bases unmatched: 6. The V gene's germline CDR1 is KGHSH and CDR2 LQKENI. CDR3 size: 17 residues.

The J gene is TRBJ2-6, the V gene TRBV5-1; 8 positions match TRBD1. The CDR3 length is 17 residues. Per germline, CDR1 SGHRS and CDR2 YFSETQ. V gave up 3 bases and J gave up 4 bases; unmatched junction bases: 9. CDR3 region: CASSSGQGGSGANVLTF. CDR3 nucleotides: TGCGCCAGCAGCTCCGGACAGGGTGGATCCGGGGCCAACGTCCTGACTTTC.

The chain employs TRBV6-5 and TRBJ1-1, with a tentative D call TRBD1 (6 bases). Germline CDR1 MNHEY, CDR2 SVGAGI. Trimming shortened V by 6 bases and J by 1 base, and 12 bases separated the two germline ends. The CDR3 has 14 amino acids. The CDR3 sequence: CASRPRTANTEAFF. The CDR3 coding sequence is TGTGCCAGCAGGCCGAGGACAGCGAACACTGAAGCTTTCTTT.

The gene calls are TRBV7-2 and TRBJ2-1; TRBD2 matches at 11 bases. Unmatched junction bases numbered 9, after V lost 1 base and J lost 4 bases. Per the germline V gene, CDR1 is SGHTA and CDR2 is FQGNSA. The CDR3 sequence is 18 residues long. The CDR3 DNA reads TGTGCCAGCAGCTTAGTTTCGCTAGCGGGGGGATCATACAATGAGCAGTTCTTC. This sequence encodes CASSLVSLAGGSYNEQFF.

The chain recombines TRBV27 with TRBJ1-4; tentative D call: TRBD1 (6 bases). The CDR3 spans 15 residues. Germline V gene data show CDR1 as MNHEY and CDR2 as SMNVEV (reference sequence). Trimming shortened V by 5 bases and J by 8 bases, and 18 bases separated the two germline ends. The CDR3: CASSARTDRREKLFF. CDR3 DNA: TGTGCCAGCAGTGCCCGGACAGACAGAAGAGAAAAACTGTTTTTT. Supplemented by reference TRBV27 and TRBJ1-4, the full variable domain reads EAQVTQNPRYLITVTGKKLTVTCSQNMNHEYMSWYRQDPGLGLRQIYYSMNVEVTDKGDVPEGYKVSRKEKRNFPLILESPSPNQTSLYFCASSARTDRREKLFFGSGTQLSVL.

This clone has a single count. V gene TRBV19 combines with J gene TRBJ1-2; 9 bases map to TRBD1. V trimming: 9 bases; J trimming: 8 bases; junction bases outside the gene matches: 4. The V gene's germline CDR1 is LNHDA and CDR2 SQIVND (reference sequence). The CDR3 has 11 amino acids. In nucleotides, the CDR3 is TGTGCCAGCGACAGGGGGAACGGCTACACCTTC. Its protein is CASDRGNGYTF.

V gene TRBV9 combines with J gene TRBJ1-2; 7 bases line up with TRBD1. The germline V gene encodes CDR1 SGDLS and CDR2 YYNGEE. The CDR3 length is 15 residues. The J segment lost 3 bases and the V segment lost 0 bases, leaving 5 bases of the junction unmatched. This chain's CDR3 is CASSVEGGGHYGYTF. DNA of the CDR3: TGTGCCAGCAGCGTAGAAGGAGGGGGCCACTATGGCTACACCTTC. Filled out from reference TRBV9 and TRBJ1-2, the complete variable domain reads DSGVTQTPKHLITATGQRVTLRCSPRSGDLSVYWYQQSLDQGLQFLIQYYNGEERAKGNILERFSAQQFPDLHSELNLSSLELGDSALYFCASSVEGGGHYGYTFGSGTRLTVV.

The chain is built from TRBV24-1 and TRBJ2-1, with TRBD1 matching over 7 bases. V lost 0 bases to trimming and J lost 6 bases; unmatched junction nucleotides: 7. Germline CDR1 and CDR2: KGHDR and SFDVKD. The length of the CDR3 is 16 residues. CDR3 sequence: CATSDLNRGLSNEQFF. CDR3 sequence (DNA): TGTGCCACCAGTGATTTGAACAGGGGCCTTTCCAATGAGCAGTTCTTC.

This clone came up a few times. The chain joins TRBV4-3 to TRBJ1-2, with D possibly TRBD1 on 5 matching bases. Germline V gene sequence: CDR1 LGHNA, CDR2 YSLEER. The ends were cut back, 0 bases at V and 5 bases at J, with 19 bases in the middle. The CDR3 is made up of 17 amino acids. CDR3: CASSQDLGGEGGYGYTF. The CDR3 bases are TGCGCCAGCAGCCAAGATTTGGGGGGTGAGGGTGGATATGGCTACACCTTC.

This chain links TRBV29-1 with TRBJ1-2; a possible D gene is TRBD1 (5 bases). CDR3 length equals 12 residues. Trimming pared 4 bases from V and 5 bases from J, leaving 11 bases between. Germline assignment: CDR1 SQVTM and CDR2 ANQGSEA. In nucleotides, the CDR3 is TGCAGCGTTGCAGGGCGCTTTTATGGCTACACCTTC. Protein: CSVAGRFYGYTF. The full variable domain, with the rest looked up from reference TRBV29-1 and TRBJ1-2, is SAVISQKPSRDICQRGTSLTIQCQVDSQVTMMFWYRQQPGQSLTLIATANQGSEATYESGFVIDKFPISRPNLTFSTLTVSNMSPEDSSIYLCSVAGRFYGYTFGSGTRLTVV.

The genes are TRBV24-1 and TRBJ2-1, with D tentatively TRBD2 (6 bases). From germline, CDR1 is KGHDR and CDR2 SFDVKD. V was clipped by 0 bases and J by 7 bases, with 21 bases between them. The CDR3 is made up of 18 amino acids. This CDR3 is CATSDLRYGTGRGNEQFF. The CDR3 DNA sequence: TGTGCCACCAGTGATTTGCGCTATGGGACGGGCCGGGGGAATGAGCAGTTCTTC.

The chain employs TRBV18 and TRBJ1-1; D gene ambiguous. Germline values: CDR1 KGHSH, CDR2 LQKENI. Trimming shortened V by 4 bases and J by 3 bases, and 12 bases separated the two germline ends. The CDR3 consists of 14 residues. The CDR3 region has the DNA TGTGCCAGCTCACTGGAGGGTGAGTACACTGAAGCTTTCTTT. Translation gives CASSLEGEYTEAFF.

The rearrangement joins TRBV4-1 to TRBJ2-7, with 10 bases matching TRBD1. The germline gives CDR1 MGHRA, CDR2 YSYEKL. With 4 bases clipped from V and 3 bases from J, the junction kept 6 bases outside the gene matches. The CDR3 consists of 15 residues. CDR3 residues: CASSPGTGDRYEQYV. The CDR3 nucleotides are TGCGCCAGCAGCCCCGGGACAGGGGATCGCTACGAGCAGTACGTC.

The CDR3 sequence: CASSLKGGPSTDTQYF. The CDR3 DNA sequence: TGTGCCAGCAGCTTGAAGGGGGGGCCTTCCACAGATACGCAGTATTTT. This chain connects TRBV7-3 to TRBJ2-3; D is possibly TRBD2 (7 bases). The germline V gene encodes CDR1 SGHTA and CDR2 FQGTGA. The CDR3 contains 16 residues. Trimming took off 3 bases at V and 2 bases at J, with 15 bases between the two ends.

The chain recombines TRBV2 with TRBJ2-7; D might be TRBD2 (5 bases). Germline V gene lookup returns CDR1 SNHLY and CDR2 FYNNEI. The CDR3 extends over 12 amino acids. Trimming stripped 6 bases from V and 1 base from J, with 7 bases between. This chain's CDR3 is CASSRDSYEQYV. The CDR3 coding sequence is TGTGCCAGCAGCCGGGATTCCTACGAGCAGTACGTC.

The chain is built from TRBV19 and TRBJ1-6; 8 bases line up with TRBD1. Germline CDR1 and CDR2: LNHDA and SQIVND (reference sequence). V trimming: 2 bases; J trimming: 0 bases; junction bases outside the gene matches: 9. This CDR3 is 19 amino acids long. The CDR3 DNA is TGTGCCAGTAGTATACCGCCGGGACAGGTCATCTCCTATAATTCACCCCTCCACTTT. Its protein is CASSIPPGQVISYNSPLHF. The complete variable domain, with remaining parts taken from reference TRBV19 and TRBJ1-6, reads DGGITQSPKYLFRKEGQNVTLSCEQNLNHDAMYWYRQDPGQGLRLIYYSQIVNDFQKGDIAEGYSVSREKKESFPLTVTSAQKNPTAFYLCASSIPPGQVISYNSPLHFGNGTRLTVT.

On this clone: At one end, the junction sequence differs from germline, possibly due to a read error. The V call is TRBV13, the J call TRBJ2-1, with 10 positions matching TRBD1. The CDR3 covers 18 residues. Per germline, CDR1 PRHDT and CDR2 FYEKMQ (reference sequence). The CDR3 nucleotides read TGTGTCAGCAGCTCCTCCTGGGGACAGGGGCCCAGAGTAGATGAGCAGTTCTTC. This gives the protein CVSSSSWGQGPRVDEQFF.